The next 2 T cell receptor beta chains were all read from a single sample in a study of identifying expanded T cells in peripheral blood. Assay used: immunoSEQ multiplex PCR; TCRdb lists only in-frame clones, some missing. The table has 95,000 or so clones, around 85% seen once; the top ten hold roughly 5.9%. The specimen sequenced was blood. Every receptor here comes from a person between 18 and 69 years old in good health.

The rearrangement joins TRBV11-2 to TRBJ1-6; D unresolved. CDR1 and CDR2 (germline): SGHAT, FQNNGV. The CDR3 consists of 15 residues. V was pared by 5 bases and J by 6 bases, with 14 bases between. In DNA form, the CDR3 reads TGTGCCAGCAGCGCGACGACGGAGGTTAATTCACCCCTCCACTTT. As protein: CASSATTEVNSPLHF.

J is TRBJ1-6 and V is TRBV13, with 7 positions matching TRBD1. J gave up 9 bases and V 0 bases, and 20 bases lay outside the gene matches. The CDR3 covers 20 residues. Germline V gene data show CDR1 as PRHDT and CDR2 as FYEKMQ (reference sequence). The CDR3 region is CASSLGSLFSGDRDLSPLHF. In DNA, the CDR3 is TGTGCCAGCAGCTTAGGATCTCTCTTTAGCGGTGACAGGGATCTTTCACCCCTCCACTTT.